There are many counts of the clone carrying this T cell receptor (beta chain). The CDR3 loop spans 14 amino acids. CDR1 and CDR2 (germline): SGHTA, FQGNSA. The ends lost 4 bases at V and 5 bases at J; junction bases unmatched: 6. These data are taken from a study of blood T cells in healthy people across ages. A second about 7 to 11 cycle PCR used barcoded and J-beta primers. One entry per CDR3 protein results from TCRdb running MiXCR on the 5' RACE reads. Of about 730,000 distinct CDR3 sequences in the sample, roughly 47% are singletons; the top ten hold about 20%. The J gene is TRBJ2-5, the V gene TRBV7-2; 8 bases are a match to TRBD1. Sequencing was carried out using blood. The TCR comes from a woman in her fifties or sixties in good health. CDR3 amino acids: CASSSGQGWETQYF. In nucleotides, the CDR3 is TGTGCCAGCAGCTCCGGACAGGGCTGGGAGACCCAGTACTTC. Drawing the rest from reference TRBV7-2 and TRBJ2-5, the complete variable domain is GAGVSQSPSNKVTEKGKDVELRCDPISGHTALYWYRQSLGQGLEFLIYFQGNSAPDKSGLPSDRFSAERTGGSVSTLTIQRTQQEDSAVYLCASSSGQGWETQYFGPGTRLLVL.